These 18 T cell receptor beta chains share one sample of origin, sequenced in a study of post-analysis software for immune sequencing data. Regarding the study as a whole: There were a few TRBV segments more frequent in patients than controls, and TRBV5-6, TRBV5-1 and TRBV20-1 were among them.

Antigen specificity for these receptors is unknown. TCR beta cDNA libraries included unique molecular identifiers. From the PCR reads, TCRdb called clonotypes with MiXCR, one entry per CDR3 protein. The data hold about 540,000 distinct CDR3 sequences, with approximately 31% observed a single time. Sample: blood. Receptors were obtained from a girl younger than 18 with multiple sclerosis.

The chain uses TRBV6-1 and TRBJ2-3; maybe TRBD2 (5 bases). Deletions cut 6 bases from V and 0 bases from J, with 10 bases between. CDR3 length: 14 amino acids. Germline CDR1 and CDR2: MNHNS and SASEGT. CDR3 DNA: TGTGCCAGCAGGGACTCTTCTAGCACAGATACGCAGTATTTT. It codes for CASRDSSSTDTQYF.

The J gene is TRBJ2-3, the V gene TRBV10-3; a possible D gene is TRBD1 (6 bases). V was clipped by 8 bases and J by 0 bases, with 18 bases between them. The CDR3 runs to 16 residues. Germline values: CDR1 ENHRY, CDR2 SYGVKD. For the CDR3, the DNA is TGTGCCATCGGGGAACCACAGGGTCCTAGCACAGATACGCAGTATTTT. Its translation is CAIGEPQGPSTDTQYF.

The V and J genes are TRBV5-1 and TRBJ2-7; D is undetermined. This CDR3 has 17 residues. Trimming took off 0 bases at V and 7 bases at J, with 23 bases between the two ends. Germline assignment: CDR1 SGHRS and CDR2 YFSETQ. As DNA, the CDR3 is TGCGCCAGCAGCTTGGATTTCCGGATTAGCTCCTACAATGAGCAGTACTTC. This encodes CASSLDFRISSYNEQYF.

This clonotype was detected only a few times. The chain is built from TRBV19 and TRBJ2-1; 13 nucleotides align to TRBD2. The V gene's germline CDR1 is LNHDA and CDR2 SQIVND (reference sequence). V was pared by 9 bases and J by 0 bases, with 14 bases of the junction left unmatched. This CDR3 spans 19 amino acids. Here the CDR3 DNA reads TGTGCCAGCCAAGCGGGGGGACTAGCGGGGAGCAGCTCCTACAATGAGCAGTTCTTC. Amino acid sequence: CASQAGGLAGSSSYNEQFF.

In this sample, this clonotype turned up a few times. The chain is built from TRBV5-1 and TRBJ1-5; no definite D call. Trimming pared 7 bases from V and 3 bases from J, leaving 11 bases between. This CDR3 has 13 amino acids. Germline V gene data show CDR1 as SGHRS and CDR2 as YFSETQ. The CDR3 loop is CASSDGVNQPQHF. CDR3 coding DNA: TGCGCCAGCTCGGACGGGGTCAATCAGCCCCAGCATTTT.

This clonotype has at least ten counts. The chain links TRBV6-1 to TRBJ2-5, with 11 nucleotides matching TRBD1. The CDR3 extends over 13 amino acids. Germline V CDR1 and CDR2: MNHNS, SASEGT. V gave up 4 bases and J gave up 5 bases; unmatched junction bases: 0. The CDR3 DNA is TGTGCCAGCAGTGGGGACAGGGGGGAGACCCAGTACTTC. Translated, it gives CASSGDRGETQYF.

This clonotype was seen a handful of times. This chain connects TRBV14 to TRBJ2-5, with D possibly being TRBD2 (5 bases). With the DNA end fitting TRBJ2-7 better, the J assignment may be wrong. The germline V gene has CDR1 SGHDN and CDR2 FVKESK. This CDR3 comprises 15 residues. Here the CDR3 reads CASSPGLLMPYEQYF. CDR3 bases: TGTGCCAGCAGCCCCGGACTTCTGATGCCCTACGAGCAGTACTTC.

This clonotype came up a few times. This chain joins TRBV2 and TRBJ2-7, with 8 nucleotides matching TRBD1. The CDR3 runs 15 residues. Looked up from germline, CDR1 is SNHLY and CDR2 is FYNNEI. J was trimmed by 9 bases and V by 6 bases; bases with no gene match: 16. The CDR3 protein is CASRSRTGPDSGQYF. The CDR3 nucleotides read TGTGCCAGCAGGAGCCGGACAGGGCCCGACTCAGGGCAGTACTTC.

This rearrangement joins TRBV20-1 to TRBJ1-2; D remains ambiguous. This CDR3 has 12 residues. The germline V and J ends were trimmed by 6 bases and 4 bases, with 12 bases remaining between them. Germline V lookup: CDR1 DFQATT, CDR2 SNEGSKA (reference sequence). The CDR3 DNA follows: TGCAGTGCGCGACGGGGATCCTATGGCTACACCTTC. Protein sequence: CSARRGSYGYTF.

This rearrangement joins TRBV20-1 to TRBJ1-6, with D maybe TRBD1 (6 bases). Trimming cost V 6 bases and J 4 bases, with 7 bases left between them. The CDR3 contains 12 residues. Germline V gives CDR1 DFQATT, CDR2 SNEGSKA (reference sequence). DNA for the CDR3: TGCAGTGCCACAGGGTATAATTCACCCCTCCACTTT. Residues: CSATGYNSPLHF.

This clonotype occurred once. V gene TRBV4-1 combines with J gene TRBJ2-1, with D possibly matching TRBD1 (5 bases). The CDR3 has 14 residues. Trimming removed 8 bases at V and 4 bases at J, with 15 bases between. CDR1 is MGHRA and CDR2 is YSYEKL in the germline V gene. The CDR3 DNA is TGCGCCAGCGGCCCGACGACAGCATACAATGAGCAGTTCTTC. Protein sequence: CASGPTTAYNEQFF.

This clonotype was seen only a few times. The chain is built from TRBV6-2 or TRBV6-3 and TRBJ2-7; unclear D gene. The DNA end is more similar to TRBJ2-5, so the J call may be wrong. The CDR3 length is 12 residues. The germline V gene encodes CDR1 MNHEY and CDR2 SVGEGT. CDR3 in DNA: TGTGCCAGCAGTAACCCCCTAGAGACCCAGTACTTC. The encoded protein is CASSNPLETQYF.

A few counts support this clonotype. CDR3 DNA: TGTGCCAGCAGTCGACAGGAGAGCACAGATACGCAGTATTTT. It encodes CASSRQESTDTQYF. The chain is built from TRBV11-2 and TRBJ2-3; TRBD1 might be the D (6 bases). The CDR3 length is 14 residues. The V and J ends lost 6 bases and 0 bases respectively, with 10 bases between them. CDR1 and CDR2 (germline): SGHAT, FQNNGV.

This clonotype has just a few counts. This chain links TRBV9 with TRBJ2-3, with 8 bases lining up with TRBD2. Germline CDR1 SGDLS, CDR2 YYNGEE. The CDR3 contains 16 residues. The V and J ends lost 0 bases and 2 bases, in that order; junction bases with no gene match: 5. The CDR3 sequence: CASSVAAGASTDTQYF. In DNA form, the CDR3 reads TGTGCCAGCAGCGTAGCAGCGGGGGCCTCCACAGATACGCAGTATTTT.

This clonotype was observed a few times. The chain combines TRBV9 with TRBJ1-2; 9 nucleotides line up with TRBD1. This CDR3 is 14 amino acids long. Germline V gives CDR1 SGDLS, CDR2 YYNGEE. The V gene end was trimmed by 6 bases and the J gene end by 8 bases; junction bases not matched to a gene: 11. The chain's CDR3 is CASMGQGLNEGYTF. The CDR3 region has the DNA TGTGCCAGCATGGGACAGGGACTTAATGAAGGCTACACCTTC. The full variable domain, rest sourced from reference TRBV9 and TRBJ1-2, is DSGVTQTPKHLITATGQRVTLRCSPRSGDLSVYWYQQSLDQGLQFLIQYYNGEERAKGNILERFSAQQFPDLHSELNLSSLELGDSALYFCASMGQGLNEGYTFGSGTRLTVV.

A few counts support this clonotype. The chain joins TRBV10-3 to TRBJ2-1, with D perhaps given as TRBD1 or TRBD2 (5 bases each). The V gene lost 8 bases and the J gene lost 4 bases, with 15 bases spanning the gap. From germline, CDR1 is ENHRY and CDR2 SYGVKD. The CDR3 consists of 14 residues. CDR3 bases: TGTGCCATCGGGAAGGGACGGGATTACAATGAGCAGTTCTTC. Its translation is CAIGKGRDYNEQFF.

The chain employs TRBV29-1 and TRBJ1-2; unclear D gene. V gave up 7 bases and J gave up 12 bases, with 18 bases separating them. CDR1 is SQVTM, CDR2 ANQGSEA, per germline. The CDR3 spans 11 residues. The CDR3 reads CSARYAGSDTF. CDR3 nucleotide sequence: TGCAGCGCCAGGTACGCAGGCTCTGACACCTTC.

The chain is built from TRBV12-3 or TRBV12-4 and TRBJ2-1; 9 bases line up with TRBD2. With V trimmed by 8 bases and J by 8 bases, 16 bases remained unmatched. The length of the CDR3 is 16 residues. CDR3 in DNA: TGTGCCAGCCGCCTTTATACAGCGGGGGGAGGGGATGAGCAGTTCTTC. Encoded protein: CASRLYTAGGGDEQFF.